These T cell receptor beta chains were read from a single sample in a study of T cell responses to AZD1222 COVID-19 vaccine. The method was immunoSEQ multiplex PCR; TCRdb's version includes in-frame clones alone and lacks a portion of them. The sample has 120,000 to 150,000 clones; approximately 78% are singletons. The sequences come from peripheral blood, collected on day 0 of MenACWY control vaccination. These receptors were obtained from an adult in good health. Each CDR3 is given with its conserved first and last residue. D genes are given only for firm matches. Only part of the rows carry a size: once, few, many, or a class if the clone is expanded.

cdr3_nt: TGTGCCAGCAGCCAATCGATTGGGAGCAATCAGCCCCAGCATTTT
cdr3_aa: CASSQSIGSNQPQHF
clone_size: -
j_call: TRBJ1-5
v_call: TRBV16
cdr3_length: 15
d_call: -

cdr3_nt: TGCGCCAGCACACAGAACGGGATACAAGACAATGAGCAGTTCTTC
cdr3_aa: CASTQNGIQDNEQFF
clone_size: -
j_call: TRBJ2-1
v_call: TRBV5-1
cdr3_length: 15
d_call: -

cdr3_nt: TGTGCCAGCAGTTCCGCCTTGGGGGGCTACACCTTC
cdr3_aa: CASSSALGGYTF
clone_size: -
j_call: TRBJ1-2
v_call: TRBV5-5
cdr3_length: 12
d_call: -

cdr3_nt: TGCAGTGCTAGCTCGAACAATGAGCAGTTCTTC
cdr3_aa: CSASSNNEQFF
clone_size: -
j_call: TRBJ2-1
v_call: TRBV20-1
cdr3_length: 11
d_call: -

cdr3_nt: TGTGCCAGCAGCCTGACAGACAATGAGCAGTTCTTC
cdr3_aa: CASSLTDNEQFF
clone_size: -
j_call: TRBJ2-1
v_call: TRBV11-2
cdr3_length: 12
d_call: -

cdr3_nt: TGTGCCATCAGTGAGTCGATAAGGGACGGAGAGACCCAGTACTTC
cdr3_aa: CAISESIRDGETQYF
clone_size: -
j_call: TRBJ2-5
v_call: TRBV10-3
cdr3_length: 15
d_call: -

cdr3_nt: TGTGCCAGCAGCCCCCAATTCCCGGGACACGCTTACACAGATACGCAGTATTTT
cdr3_aa: CASSPQFPGHAYTDTQYF
clone_size: -
j_call: TRBJ2-3
v_call: TRBV7-9
cdr3_length: 18
d_call: -

cdr3_nt: TGTGCCAGCAGGGTGACTAGCGGGGGCCAAGAGACCCAGTACTTC
cdr3_aa: CASRVTSGGQETQYF
clone_size: -
j_call: TRBJ2-5
v_call: TRBV2
cdr3_length: 15
d_call: TRBD2

cdr3_nt: TGTGCCATCAGGGAGACTGGCTACACCTTC
cdr3_aa: CAIRETGYTF
clone_size: -
j_call: TRBJ1-2
v_call: TRBV2
cdr3_length: 10
d_call: -

cdr3_nt: TGCGCCAGCAGCCTCGGGAGGCCGAACACTGAAGCTTTCTTT
cdr3_aa: CASSLGRPNTEAFF
clone_size: -
j_call: TRBJ1-1
v_call: TRBV4-1
cdr3_length: 14
d_call: -

cdr3_nt: TGTGCCACCAGTGACCACTTCACAGATACGCAGTATTTT
cdr3_aa: CATSDHFTDTQYF
clone_size: once
j_call: TRBJ2-3
v_call: TRBV24-1
cdr3_length: 13
d_call: -

cdr3_nt: TGTGCCAGTTCTGGAGGCGGGGAGCTGTTTTTT
cdr3_aa: CASSGGGELFF
clone_size: -
j_call: TRBJ2-2
v_call: TRBV19
cdr3_length: 11
d_call: -

cdr3_nt: TGTGCCAGCAGCATCAGGGCCGGAGTGGAGTACGAGCAGTACTTC
cdr3_aa: CASSIRAGVEYEQYF
clone_size: -
j_call: TRBJ2-7
v_call: TRBV5-8
cdr3_length: 15
d_call: -

cdr3_nt: TGCGCCAGCAGCTTGGAACCGTTCGGACAGGTACGATCTGAAGCTTTCTTT
cdr3_aa: CASSLEPFGQVRSEAFF
clone_size: -
j_call: TRBJ1-1
v_call: TRBV5-1
cdr3_length: 17
d_call: TRBD1

cdr3_nt: TGTGCCAGCAGTCCAAACTGGAGGGAAAAACTGTTTTTT
cdr3_aa: CASSPNWREKLFF
clone_size: -
j_call: TRBJ1-4
v_call: TRBV27
cdr3_length: 13
d_call: -

cdr3_nt: TGTGCCAGCAGTTACTCGAATCCGTCCACCGGGGAGCTGTTTTTT
cdr3_aa: CASSYSNPSTGELFF
clone_size: -
j_call: TRBJ2-2
v_call: TRBV6-5
cdr3_length: 15
d_call: -

cdr3_nt: TGTGCCAGCAGACCGACAGGGCGCTGGGAGCAGTACTTC
cdr3_aa: CASRPTGRWEQYF
clone_size: -
j_call: TRBJ2-7
v_call: TRBV2
cdr3_length: 13
d_call: TRBD1

cdr3_nt: TGTGCCACCGGGTCGCGCACCGGGGAGCTGTTTTTT
cdr3_aa: CATGSRTGELFF
clone_size: -
j_call: TRBJ2-2
v_call: TRBV24-1
cdr3_length: 12
d_call: -

cdr3_nt: TGTGCCAGCTCACCACCCGGGACTCGCACAGATACGCAGTATTTT
cdr3_aa: CASSPPGTRTDTQYF
clone_size: few
j_call: TRBJ2-3
v_call: TRBV18
cdr3_length: 15
d_call: -

cdr3_nt: TGTGCCTGGAGCCCCAGGGCCGGCCCGTCGGGCAATCAGCCCCAGCATTTT
cdr3_aa: CAWSPRAGPSGNQPQHF
clone_size: -
j_call: TRBJ1-5
v_call: TRBV30
cdr3_length: 17
d_call: -

cdr3_nt: TGTGCCACCAGCTATTTCCTACTGGGTTATAGCAATCAGCCCCAGCATTTT
cdr3_aa: CATSYFLLGYSNQPQHF
clone_size: few
j_call: TRBJ1-5
v_call: TRBV15
cdr3_length: 17
d_call: -

cdr3_nt: TGCGCCAGCAGCCTCGGGACCTGGGGGACTGAAGCTTTCTTT
cdr3_aa: CASSLGTWGTEAFF
clone_size: few
j_call: TRBJ1-1
v_call: TRBV5-1
cdr3_length: 14
d_call: -

cdr3_nt: TGTGCCACCAGTGATCGACTAGCGGAGACCACAGATACGCAGTATTTT
cdr3_aa: CATSDRLAETTDTQYF
clone_size: -
j_call: TRBJ2-3
v_call: TRBV24-1
cdr3_length: 16
d_call: TRBD2

cdr3_nt: TGTGCCAGCAACCCGACGGGATCAAATCAGCCCCAGCATTTT
cdr3_aa: CASNPTGSNQPQHF
clone_size: -
j_call: TRBJ1-5
v_call: TRBV6-5
cdr3_length: 14
d_call: -

cdr3_nt: TGTGCCAGCGGGGAGGGGGCGAACACTGAAGCTTTCTTT
cdr3_aa: CASGEGANTEAFF
clone_size: -
j_call: TRBJ1-1
v_call: TRBV7-3
cdr3_length: 13
d_call: TRBD1

cdr3_nt: TGTGCCAGCAGTTACCACGGACAGTCTAACACTGAAGCTTTCTTT
cdr3_aa: CASSYHGQSNTEAFF
clone_size: -
j_call: TRBJ1-1
v_call: TRBV2
cdr3_length: 15
d_call: -

cdr3_nt: TGTGCTAGTGGTTTGATCACTGAAGCTTTCTTT
cdr3_aa: CASGLITEAFF
clone_size: -
j_call: TRBJ1-1
v_call: TRBV12-5
cdr3_length: 11
d_call: -

cdr3_nt: TGCGCCAGCAGCCTGGGCCAGGGGTGGAATGAGCAGTTCTTC
cdr3_aa: CASSLGQGWNEQFF
clone_size: -
j_call: TRBJ2-1
v_call: TRBV4-1
cdr3_length: 14
d_call: -

cdr3_nt: TGTGCCAGCAGTTTTCAGGGGGGCCCCAATCAGCCCCAGCATTTT
cdr3_aa: CASSFQGGPNQPQHF
clone_size: -
j_call: TRBJ1-5
v_call: TRBV28
cdr3_length: 15
d_call: TRBD1